A single sample gave rise to the 10 T cell receptor beta chains below, sequenced in a study of T cell changes during pregnancy in multiple sclerosis. This table comes from immunoSEQ multiplex PCR, and its TCRdb copy is limited to in-frame clones, with some not included. The profile shows over 45,000 clones, less than 90% of them singletons. The starting material was CD4+ T cells from peripheral blood mononuclear cells, obtained in the third trimester of pregnancy. These TCRs come from a female donor with multiple sclerosis, enrolled in a pregnancy study.

On this clone itself: One junction end disagrees with the germline gene, perhaps due to a read error. This chain uses TRBV6-6 with TRBJ1-4; D gene ambiguous. This CDR3 spans 14 amino acids. Germline assignment: CDR1 MNHNY and CDR2 SVGAGI (reference sequence). The CDR3 loop reads CAGSQSAVREKLFF. The CDR3 DNA follows: TGTGCCGGCAGTCAATCAGCGGTGAGAGAAAAACTGTTTTTT.

The chain employs TRBV12-5 and TRBJ1-2, with D possibly TRBD1 on 6 matching bases. Germline V CDR1 and CDR2: LGHNT, FRNRAP. The CDR3 is made up of 13 amino acids. Trimming took off 5 bases at V and 4 bases at J, with 11 bases between the two ends. CDR3 coding DNA: TGTGCTAGTGGTACCGGACAGCTCTATGGCTACACCTTC. It encodes CASGTGQLYGYTF.

This clone has only a few counts. The chain couples TRBV7-9 to TRBJ1-2; no clear D. Trimming cost V 0 bases and J 6 bases, with 5 bases left between them. Germline V gives CDR1 SEHNR, CDR2 FQNEAQ (reference sequence). This CDR3 has 12 amino acids. CDR3 coding DNA: TGTGCCAGCAGCTTAGCCAGGCATGGCTACACCTTC. This gives the protein CASSLARHGYTF.

The genes are TRBV7-8 and TRBJ2-1; TRBD2 aligns across 9 bases. CDR1 SGHVS and CDR2 FQNEAQ come from the germline V gene. The J segment lost 12 bases and the V segment lost 2 bases, leaving 8 bases of the junction unmatched. This CDR3 is built from 14 residues. The CDR3, as DNA: TGTGCCAGCAGCTTACGGGCTAGCGGGACGGCGCAGTTCTTC. Amino acids: CASSLRASGTAQFF.

The chain links TRBV7-8 to TRBJ2-7, with 7 bases identical to TRBD2. The CDR3 has 16 amino acids. The V segment lost 1 base and the J segment 5 bases; nucleotides outside the gene matches: 11. Germline loops: CDR1 SGHVS, CDR2 FQNEAQ. The DNA of the CDR3 is TGTGCCAGCAGCTTAGAGGGAGGGACCACCCCTAACGAGCAGTACTTC. Translation: CASSLEGGTTPNEQYF.

The V and J genes are TRBV9 and TRBJ1-2; no firm D call. This CDR3 has 14 amino acids. Trimming shortened V by 0 bases and J by 4 bases, and 10 bases separated the two germline ends. Germline CDR1 and CDR2: SGDLS and YYNGEE. This CDR3 reads CASSVGAGSYGYTF. The DNA for the CDR3 is TGTGCCAGCAGCGTAGGGGCGGGATCCTATGGCTACACCTTC.

As to this clone: Being one base from a much bigger clone, this may be a read error. This CDR3 is also generated by other DNA sequences in the sample. V gene TRBV12-5 combines with J gene TRBJ1-3, with 7 bases fitting TRBD1. V lost 3 bases to trimming and J lost 0 bases; unmatched junction nucleotides: 2. The CDR3 consists of 15 residues. Germline V gene sequence: CDR1 LGHNT, CDR2 FRNRAP. The chain's CDR3 is CASGFGTVSGNTIYF. The CDR3, as DNA: TGTGCTAGTGGTTTCGGGACAGTCTCTGGAAACACCATATATTTT. Full variable domain (outside the CDR3, taken from reference TRBV12-5 and TRBJ1-3): DARVTQTPRHKVTEMGQEVTMRCQPILGHNTVFWYRQTMMQGLELLAYFRNRAPLDDSGMPKDRFSAEMPDATLATLKIQPSEPRDSAVYFCASGFGTVSGNTIYFGEGSWLTVV.

The chain recombines TRBV5-6 with TRBJ1-2, with TRBD1 as a possible D gene (5 bases). This CDR3 has 14 residues. Per germline, CDR1 SGHDT and CDR2 YYEEEE. V was pared by 3 bases and J by 4 bases, with 13 bases between. The CDR3 bases are TGTGCCAGCAGCTCGCAGGGTCTCGCCTATGGCTACACCTTC. Translated: CASSSQGLAYGYTF. Looking up the rest from reference TRBV5-6 and TRBJ1-2 gives the full variable domain: DAGVTQSPTHLIKTRGQQVTLRCSPKSGHDTVSWYQQALGQGPQFIFQYYEEEERQRGNFPDRFSGHQFPNYSSELNVNALLLGDSALYLCASSSQGLAYGYTFGSGTRLTVV.

The V gene is TRBV6-5, the J gene TRBJ2-3; a weak D match, TRBD2 (5 bases). Germline CDR1 is MNHEY and CDR2 is SVGAGI. This CDR3 has 15 residues. The V end was cut by 4 bases, the J end by 2 bases, with 13 bases between. The CDR3 bases are TGTGCCAGCAGTTTTAGCGCGACCTTCACAGATACGCAGTATTTT. Its protein is CASSFSATFTDTQYF.

The chain is built from TRBV7-9 and TRBJ2-7; TRBD1 matches 9 bases. Germline V gene lookup returns CDR1 SEHNR and CDR2 FQNEAQ (reference sequence). The V segment lost 3 bases and the J segment 2 bases; nucleotides outside the gene matches: 2. This CDR3 comprises 14 residues. The CDR3 loop is CASSFGTGPYEQYF. The CDR3 DNA follows: TGTGCCAGCAGCTTTGGGACAGGGCCCTACGAGCAGTACTTC.